Each of the 8 T cell receptor beta chains below was sequenced from the same sample in a study of blood T cell repertoires in COVID-19. Produced via immunoSEQ multiplex PCR; TCRdb's table is partial and in-frame only. Of some 39,000 clones listed, 75% to 85% are singletons. Sequences were obtained from peripheral blood. These receptors originate from an elderly man with acute or convalescent COVID-19.

The rearrangement uses TRBV5-1 and TRBJ1-2; the match to TRBD1 covers 8 bases. The CDR3 is 14 amino acids. CDR1 and CDR2 from the germline V gene are SGHRS and YFSETQ. The V segment lost 4 bases and the J segment 1 base; nucleotides outside the gene matches: 3. For the CDR3, the DNA is TGCGCCAGCAGCCCGGGACAGGATAACTATGGCTACACCTTC. Its translation is CASSPGQDNYGYTF.

This clone appeared a few times. The chain carries TRBV2 and TRBJ1-1; D is unclear. Germline loops: CDR1 SNHLY, CDR2 FYNNEI. The CDR3 has 11 amino acids. Trimming pared 0 bases from V and 9 bases from J, leaving 5 bases between. The CDR3 DNA is TGTGCCAGCAGTGAAGCTCAAAAAGCTTTCTTT. Translating it yields CASSEAQKAFF.

The chain recombines TRBV11-2 with TRBJ1-1, with 7 bases identical to TRBD1. The CDR3 is 11 residues long. V shed 5 bases, J shed 11 bases, and the junction held 5 bases outside the gene matches. Per the germline V gene, CDR1 is SGHAT and CDR2 is FQNNGV. The CDR3 spells CASSRGPMAFF. The CDR3 nucleotides are TGTGCCAGCAGCAGGGGGCCTATGGCTTTCTTT.

The rearrangement links TRBV2 to TRBJ1-2; 11 positions match TRBD1. The V gene end was trimmed by 4 bases and the J gene end by 7 bases; junction bases not matched to a gene: 5. CDR3 length equals 14 residues. Germline V CDR1 and CDR2: SNHLY, FYNNEI. The CDR3 DNA is TGTGCCAGCAGTGTGAGGACAGGGGGCTCTGGCTACACCTTC. Translated: CASSVRTGGSGYTF.

The J gene is TRBJ1-3, the V gene TRBV9; D unresolved. The CDR3 extends over 16 amino acids. The germline V gene encodes CDR1 SGDLS and CDR2 YYNGEE. Trimming shortened V by 0 bases and J by 0 bases, and 10 bases separated the two germline ends. The CDR3: CASSVDSFVSGNTIYF. The CDR3 DNA follows: TGTGCCAGCAGCGTAGACAGTTTCGTCTCTGGAAACACCATATATTTT.

Only one count was recorded for this clone. CDR3 in DNA: TGTGCCAGCAGTCGGGGGACAGTGTACAATGAGCAGTTCTTC. This codes for CASSRGTVYNEQFF. This chain uses TRBV6-5 with TRBJ2-1; possibly TRBD1 for D (7 bases). The CDR3 sequence is 14 residues long. Deletions cut 5 bases from V and 4 bases from J, with 12 bases between. Per germline, CDR1 MNHEY and CDR2 SVGAGI.

V and J are TRBV5-5 and TRBJ2-3, with D maybe TRBD2 (6 bases). Germline values: CDR1 SGHKS, CDR2 YYEKEE (reference sequence). This CDR3 has 15 amino acids. The V and J ends lost 0 bases and 2 bases respectively, with 10 bases between them. CDR3 residues: CASSLVADYTDTQYF. As DNA, the CDR3 is TGTGCCAGCAGCTTGGTAGCGGACTACACAGATACGCAGTATTTT.

The rearrangement links TRBV7-3 to TRBJ2-5; weak D call: TRBD2 (6 bases). The germline V gene has CDR1 SGHTA and CDR2 FQGTGA. Trimming pared 2 bases from V and 5 bases from J, leaving 15 bases between. This CDR3 spans 15 amino acids. The CDR3 nucleotides read TGTGCCAGCAGCTTAGGAGGGGCCGTCTGGGAGACCCAGTACTTC. It translates to CASSLGGAVWETQYF.